These 23 T cell receptor beta chains share one sample of origin, sequenced in a study of shared clonotypes between healthy human individuals (dated by TCRdb to 2019 to 2021). The method behind the library was the immunoSEQ multiplex PCR assay. TCRdb took this table from immuneACCESS and kept in-frame rearrangements with V and J called. Such tables lack part of the clones; where checked against another copy, unresolved V genes explain under half of the gap, and the rest is unexplained. Here the sample has about half a million clones; around three quarters occur a single time. The leading ten clones occupy over 9.5% of the sample. What was sequenced was PBMCs. Receptors were obtained from a woman aged 40 to 55 in good health. Some clones in this sample may be carry-over from other donors' samples.

The chain couples TRBV29-1 to TRBJ1-2; the D gene is possibly TRBD1 (6 bases). Germline-derived CDR1 and CDR2 are SQVTM and ANQGSEA. V was clipped by 7 bases and J by 1 base, with 13 bases between them. The CDR3 consists of 13 residues. This chain's CDR3 is CSAGYRDNYGYTF. In nucleotides, the CDR3 is TGCAGCGCGGGTTACAGGGATAACTATGGCTACACCTTC.

The chain links TRBV27 to TRBJ1-2; no clear D. V shed 5 bases and J shed 1 base, with 11 bases lying between them. CDR1 MNHEY and CDR2 SMNVEV come from the germline V gene (reference sequence). CDR3 length: 14 amino acids. The CDR3 bases are TGTGCCAGCAGTGGATTCAGGATTAACTATGGCTACACCTTC. It codes for CASSGFRINYGYTF.

The chain couples TRBV7-3 to TRBJ2-3, with D possibly being TRBD2 (7 bases). Germline V gene sequence: CDR1 SGHTA, CDR2 FQGTGA. Deletions cut 2 bases from V and 4 bases from J, with 19 bases between. The length of the CDR3 is 17 residues. The CDR3 DNA is TGTGCCAGCAGCTTAGCTACGGGGGGCTCGTTTGCAGATACGCAGTATTTT. It translates to CASSLATGGSFADTQYF.

This clone turned up a few times. The chain employs TRBV5-4 and TRBJ2-2; 10 nucleotides align to TRBD1. CDR1 and CDR2 from the germline V gene are SGHNT and YYREEE (reference sequence). The CDR3 runs 16 residues. V shed 3 bases, J shed 1 base, and the junction held 3 bases outside the gene matches. CDR3 in DNA: TGTGCCAGCAGCTGGGACAGGGGCGGGAACACCGGGGAGCTGTTTTTT. This gives the protein CASSWDRGGNTGELFF.

The rearrangement links TRBV6-1 to TRBJ2-3; 14 bases line up with TRBD2. The V and J ends lost 6 bases and 6 bases, in that order; junction bases with no gene match: 5. This CDR3 is 15 amino acids long. CDR1 and CDR2 from the germline V gene are MNHNS and SASEGT. CDR3 bases: TGTGCCAGCAGCGGACTAGCGGGAGGAGGGGATACGCAGTATTTT. As protein: CASSGLAGGGDTQYF.

This rearrangement joins TRBV6-1 to TRBJ1-2; possibly TRBD1 for D (5 bases). CDR3 length equals 14 residues. V gave up 8 bases and J gave up 3 bases, with 16 bases separating them. Germline V CDR1 and CDR2: MNHNS, SASEGT. The CDR3, as DNA: TGTGCCAGCCTACCGGGGGAATGGCACTATGGCTACACCTTC. Protein sequence: CASLPGEWHYGYTF.

The rearrangement joins TRBV30 to TRBJ2-3, with TRBD2 matching over 9 bases. The V and J ends lost 4 bases and 4 bases, in that order; junction bases with no gene match: 6. The CDR3 loop spans 14 amino acids. CDR1 GTSNPN and CDR2 SVGIG come from the germline V gene (reference sequence). CDR3 DNA sequence: TGTGCCTGGAATAGCGGGAGCATGGCAGATACGCAGTATTTT. Amino acid sequence: CAWNSGSMADTQYF.

The V call is TRBV4-1, the J call TRBJ2-7, with 10 bases matching TRBD2. The J segment lost 1 base and the V segment lost 4 bases, leaving 4 bases of the junction unmatched. CDR3 length equals 15 residues. The germline gives CDR1 MGHRA, CDR2 YSYEKL. The CDR3, as DNA: TGCGCCAGCAGCCTACTAGCGGGAATATCCTACGAGCAGTACTTC. The encoded protein is CASSLLAGISYEQYF.

V usage is TRBV7-9 and J usage is TRBJ2-7; TRBD1 agrees at 10 bases. The V gene end was trimmed by 5 bases and the J gene end by 5 bases; junction bases not matched to a gene: 9. The CDR3 is 15 amino acids. Germline CDR1 reads SEHNR; CDR2 reads FQNEAQ (reference sequence). The CDR3 reads CASSPIPGTGDEQYF. The CDR3 DNA reads TGTGCCAGCAGCCCCATTCCCGGGACAGGGGACGAGCAGTACTTC.

V is TRBV15 and J is TRBJ2-7; D remains unclear. The germline V and J ends were trimmed by 2 bases and 2 bases, with 4 bases remaining between them. The germline gives CDR1 LNHNV, CDR2 YYDKDF (reference sequence). The CDR3 runs 12 residues. The DNA of the CDR3 is TGTGCCACCAGCAGACGAACCTACGAGCAGTACTTC. Protein: CATSRRTYEQYF.

At least ten counts were recorded for this clone. The J gene is TRBJ2-7, the V gene TRBV7-2; D is unresolved. Trimming stripped 1 base from V and 7 bases from J, with 11 bases between. The germline V gene encodes CDR1 SGHTA and CDR2 FQGNSA. This CDR3 contains 13 residues. CDR3 nucleotide sequence: TGTGCCAGCAGCTTAGGGTATCAGAGAGAGCAGTACTTC. This gives the protein CASSLGYQREQYF.

The chain couples TRBV30 to TRBJ2-7, with 9 bases identical to TRBD2. V gave up 2 bases and J gave up 4 bases; unmatched junction bases: 18. CDR1 is GTSNPN and CDR2 is SVGIG in the germline V gene (reference sequence). CDR3 length equals 18 residues. CDR3 nucleotide sequence: TGTGCCTGGAGTCCTAAGGACAGATCAATTAGCGGGAGATACGAGCAGTACTTC. It is translated as CAWSPKDRSISGRYEQYF.

This clone was observed once. The chain has TRBV5-1 and TRBJ2-7, with 9 bases lining up with TRBD1. The CDR3 runs to 15 residues. Trimming removed 0 bases from V and 2 bases from J; junction bases left unmatched: 3. The germline V gene has CDR1 SGHRS and CDR2 YFSETQ. In DNA, the CDR3 is TGCGCCAGCAGCTTGGCCGGGACAGGGACCTACGAGCAGTACTTC. It codes for CASSLAGTGTYEQYF. Looking up the rest from reference TRBV5-1 and TRBJ2-7 gives the full variable domain: KAGVTQTPRYLIKTRGQQVTLSCSPISGHRSVSWYQQTPGQGLQFLFEYFSETQRNKGNFPGRFSGRQFSNSRSEMNVSTLELGDSALYLCASSLAGTGTYEQYFGPGTRLTVT.

The chain recombines TRBV10-3 with TRBJ2-7, with 14 bases that match TRBD2. The CDR3 length is 16 residues. CDR1 ENHRY and CDR2 SYGVKD come from the germline V gene. The ends lost 5 bases at V and 4 bases at J; junction bases unmatched: 7. The CDR3 region is CAISTAGTSGSYEQYF. The DNA for the CDR3 is TGTGCCATCAGTACCGCCGGGACTAGCGGGAGTTACGAGCAGTACTTC.

The V and J genes are TRBV11-2 and TRBJ2-3; a possible D gene is TRBD2 (6 bases). The CDR3 spans 17 residues. V lost 3 bases and J 0 bases, leaving 16 bases between the germline ends. Germline V gene sequence: CDR1 SGHAT, CDR2 FQNNGV. The CDR3 DNA reads TGTGCCAGCAGCTTGCTAGCCCTAGCGTCTAGCACAGATACGCAGTATTTT. This translates into CASSLLALASSTDTQYF.

The V gene is TRBV27, the J gene TRBJ1-4; unclear D gene. This CDR3 has 13 residues. Trimming took off 6 bases at V and 4 bases at J, with 9 bases between the two ends. The germline CDR1 and CDR2 sequences are MNHEY and SMNVEV (reference sequence). The CDR3 DNA reads TGTGCCAGCAGGGCCGCCCTTAATGAAAAACTGTTTTTT. It translates to CASRAALNEKLFF.

The table lists this clone with a few counts. The chain recombines TRBV10-3 with TRBJ2-5; D may be TRBD2 (7 bases). The CDR3 has 16 residues. Germline-derived CDR1 and CDR2 are ENHRY and SYGVKD. V shed 0 bases and J shed 2 bases, with 13 bases lying between them. The CDR3 DNA follows: TGTGCCATCAGTGAGTCTTGGGGGCGGGGGCAAGAGACCCAGTACTTC. It encodes CAISESWGRGQETQYF.

The chain couples TRBV4-2 to TRBJ2-1; D is uncertain. Trimming stripped 0 bases from V and 4 bases from J, with 13 bases between. This CDR3 is 16 amino acids long. Germline V gene sequence: CDR1 LGHNA, CDR2 YNFKEQ. In DNA form, the CDR3 reads TGTGCCAGCAGCCAAGAGGCCCAATCTTCTTACAATGAGCAGTTCTTC. It is translated as CASSQEAQSSYNEQFF.

The chain links TRBV6-1 to TRBJ2-2; TRBD1 aligns across 9 bases. With 5 bases clipped from V and 4 bases from J, the junction kept 5 bases outside the gene matches. This CDR3 region has 15 residues. Looked up from germline, CDR1 is MNHNS and CDR2 is SASEGT. The CDR3 reads CASSPWTGVTGELFF. For the CDR3, the DNA is TGTGCCAGCAGTCCTTGGACAGGGGTCACCGGGGAGCTGTTTTTT.

The table lists this clone with a count of one. The chain joins TRBV7-3 to TRBJ2-2, with 7 positions matching TRBD1. J lost 3 bases, V lost 0 bases, and 4 bases had no gene match. The CDR3 contains 16 residues. CDR1 is SGHTA and CDR2 is FQGTGA in the germline V gene. The CDR3 loop is CASSLTLTGHTGELFF. The CDR3 DNA is TGTGCCAGCAGCTTAACCCTGACAGGGCACACCGGGGAGCTGTTTTTT.

The gene calls are TRBV29-1 and TRBJ2-1; D perhaps matches TRBD2 (6 bases). The CDR3 totals 13 residues. Germline V gives CDR1 SQVTM, CDR2 ANQGSEA. V was cut by 7 bases and J by 9 bases, with 19 bases left in between. The CDR3 here is CSGEGLSGTEQFF. The DNA of the CDR3 is TGCAGCGGCGAGGGTCTTAGCGGAACTGAGCAGTTCTTC.

The chain has TRBV5-4 and TRBJ2-2; 7 nucleotides match TRBD2. The germline V gene encodes CDR1 SGHNT and CDR2 YYREEE (reference sequence). The CDR3 consists of 16 residues. V shed 4 bases, J shed 2 bases, and the junction held 8 bases outside the gene matches. This chain's CDR3 is CASSAGSGDNTGELFF. The CDR3 DNA is TGTGCCAGCAGCGCCGGGAGCGGGGATAACACCGGGGAGCTGTTTTTT.

This clone was counted a few times. In the same sample, other DNA sequences code for this CDR3. The rearrangement joins TRBV7-2 to TRBJ2-5, with unresolved D. V was pared by 6 bases and J by 1 base, with 9 bases between. Germline-derived CDR1 and CDR2 are SGHTA and FQGNSA. This CDR3 contains 13 residues. The CDR3 region has the DNA TGTGCCAGCAGTTACCGGGTCCAAGAGACCCAGTACTTC. Residues: CASSYRVQETQYF.